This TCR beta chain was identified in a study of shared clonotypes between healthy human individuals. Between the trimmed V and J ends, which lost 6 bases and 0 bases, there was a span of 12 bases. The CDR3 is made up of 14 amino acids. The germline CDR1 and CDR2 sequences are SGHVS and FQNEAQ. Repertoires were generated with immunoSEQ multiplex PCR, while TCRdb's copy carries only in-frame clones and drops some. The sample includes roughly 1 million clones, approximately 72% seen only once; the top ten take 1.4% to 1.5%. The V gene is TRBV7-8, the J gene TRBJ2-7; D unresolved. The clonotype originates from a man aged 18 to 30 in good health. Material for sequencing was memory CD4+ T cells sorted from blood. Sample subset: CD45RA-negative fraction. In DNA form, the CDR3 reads TGTGCCAGCAGAAAGAACGGGCACTCCTACGAGCAGTACTTC. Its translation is CASRKNGHSYEQYF.